This T cell receptor beta chain came from a study of blood T cell repertoires in COVID-19. As originally analysed: Nucleated cell counts were estimated from reference gene primer amplification. Generated by immunoSEQ multiplex PCR, the TCRdb table keeps only in-frame clones and is missing some. The V and J calls and clone size are taken from that table; D and trimming were inferred from the DNA. The sample consists of some 10,000 clones, 80% to 90% of them appearing once. The junction had 9 bases not matched to a gene; V was cut back by 4 bases and J by 7 bases. The CDR3 sequence is 16 residues long. The germline gives CDR1 LNHDA, CDR2 SQIVND (reference sequence).

This chain links TRBV19 with TRBJ2-2; 10 nucleotides line up with TRBD2. The clonotype was recovered from a human donor in a cohort sampled during active COVID-19. The sample comprised peripheral blood. The CDR3 DNA is TGTGCCAGTAGTACTTTAGCGGGAGGTATTATCGGGGAGCTGTTTTTT. It translates to CASSTLAGGIIGELFF.